This T cell receptor beta chain was identified in a study of T cell changes during pregnancy in multiple sclerosis. The V gene's germline CDR1 is SGHRS and CDR2 YFSETQ. This CDR3 is 15 amino acids long. The ends were cut back, 3 bases at V and 4 bases at J, with 17 bases in the middle. Sequencing used immunoSEQ multiplex PCR; TCRdb keeps in-frame clones, though not all of them. The sample consists of 40,000 or so clones, roughly 91% of them appearing once. V and J are TRBV5-1 and TRBJ2-7, with D possibly being TRBD1 (6 bases). Sequencing used CD4+ T cells from peripheral blood mononuclear cells, obtained after pregnancy. This TCR was recovered from a female donor in good health, enrolled as a control in a pregnancy study. The DNA of the CDR3 is TGCGCCAGCAGCTGGGGGACATCTGGGGGATACGAGCAGTACTTC. Its translation: CASSWGTSGGYEQYF.